Each of the 26 T cell receptor beta chains below was sequenced from the same sample in a study of blood T cell repertoires in COVID-19. Produced via immunoSEQ multiplex PCR; TCRdb's table is partial and in-frame only. In the table there are around 310,000 clones, about nine tenths of which are singletons. The sample was PBMCs or T cells enriched from blood (not recorded which). These receptors were obtained from a woman in her 30s who had recovered from COVID-19.

The chain combines TRBV19 with TRBJ1-4; D call uncertain. The CDR3 contains 15 residues. Germline CDR1 LNHDA, CDR2 SQIVND (reference sequence). The V end was cut by 9 bases, the J end by 8 bases, with 22 bases between. The CDR3 reads CASRLVDPSPEKLFF. Written as DNA, the CDR3 is TGTGCCAGCCGACTGGTCGACCCATCGCCGGAAAAACTGTTTTTT.

This sequence joins TRBV13 and TRBJ2-2; no clear D gene. The CDR3 loop spans 12 amino acids. V was cut by 4 bases and J by 3 bases, with 3 bases left in between. Germline CDR1 reads PRHDT; CDR2 reads FYEKMQ (reference sequence). The DNA for the CDR3 is TGTGCCAGCAGCTCTCACACCGGGGAGCTGTTTTTT. It yields the protein CASSSHTGELFF.

V and J are TRBV9 and TRBJ2-1; 9 bases are a match to TRBD2. This CDR3 region has 19 residues. CDR1 is SGDLS and CDR2 is YYNGEE in the germline V gene. After removal of 4 bases from V and 5 bases from J, the junction contained 19 bases not matched to a gene. This chain's CDR3 is CASSQAGTSFREKNNEQFF. CDR3 DNA sequence: TGTGCCAGCAGCCAGGCCGGGACTAGCTTTAGGGAAAAGAACAATGAGCAGTTCTTC.

This clone was found a few times. The rearrangement links TRBV2 to TRBJ2-7; tentative D call: TRBD2 (6 bases). The CDR3 loop spans 17 amino acids. Trimming removed 2 bases at V and 2 bases at J, with 19 bases between. CDR1 is SNHLY, CDR2 FYNNEI, per germline. The CDR3 region is CASSEPGRPREAYEQYF. CDR3 in DNA: TGTGCCAGCAGTGAACCGGGAAGACCCAGGGAGGCCTACGAGCAGTACTTC.

This clone was counted once. The CDR3, as DNA: TGTGCCAGCAGCAACGGACAGGGGGCAGCTGAAGCTTTCTTT. Translated, it gives CASSNGQGAAEAFF. V gene TRBV6-5 combines with J gene TRBJ1-1, with 11 bases aligning to TRBD1. The ends lost 6 bases at V and 6 bases at J; junction bases unmatched: 6. The length of the CDR3 is 14 residues. CDR1 is MNHEY and CDR2 is SVGAGI in the germline V gene.

This chain links TRBV18 with TRBJ1-2, with a tentative D call TRBD1 (6 bases). CDR1 is KGHSH, CDR2 LQKENI, per germline. The CDR3 length is 15 residues. V was clipped by 4 bases and J by 6 bases, with 18 bases between them. The CDR3 DNA reads TGTGCCAGCTCACTCGGCCCTACAGGGATAGATGGCTACACCTTC. It is translated as CASSLGPTGIDGYTF.

This rearrangement joins TRBV5-6 to TRBJ1-1, with 7 nucleotides matching TRBD1. Germline assignment: CDR1 SGHDT and CDR2 YYEEEE. This CDR3 has 18 residues. V lost 1 base, J lost 0 bases, and 12 bases stayed unmatched. This CDR3 is CASSLLGQGGFMNTEAFF. CDR3 coding DNA: TGTGCCAGCAGCTTGCTCGGGCAGGGGGGATTTATGAACACTGAAGCTTTCTTT.

The CDR3 loop reads CASMTGGEENGYTF. The CDR3 DNA sequence: TGTGCCAGCATGACAGGGGGCGAAGAAAATGGCTACACCTTC. The chain couples TRBV28 to TRBJ1-2; 10 bases match TRBD1. CDR3 length: 14 amino acids. V shed 7 bases, J shed 6 bases, and the junction held 8 bases outside the gene matches. The germline V gene encodes CDR1 MDHEN and CDR2 SYDVKM.

The genes are TRBV6-1 and TRBJ1-1; D is possibly TRBD1 (5 bases). Trimming stripped 1 base from V and 4 bases from J, with 13 bases between. From germline, CDR1 is MNHNS and CDR2 SASEGT. This CDR3 is built from 15 residues. CDR3: CASSEEAGRSTEAFF. CDR3 DNA sequence: TGTGCCAGCAGTGAAGAGGCAGGGCGTTCCACTGAAGCTTTCTTT.

The rearrangement uses TRBV4-3 and TRBJ2-4, with D maybe TRBD2 (6 bases). V lost 1 base and J lost 6, with 13 bases in between. The CDR3 covers 15 residues. The germline CDR1 and CDR2 sequences are LGHNA and YSLEER. The CDR3 region is CASSQVLANANIQYF. For the CDR3, the DNA is TGCGCCAGCAGCCAAGTCCTAGCGAACGCAAACATTCAGTACTTC.

The V gene is TRBV10-3, the J gene TRBJ1-5, with D maybe TRBD1 (5 bases). This CDR3 spans 14 amino acids. V was clipped by 8 bases and J by 0 bases, with 11 bases between them. Per germline, CDR1 ENHRY and CDR2 SYGVKD. In DNA form, the CDR3 reads TGTGCCATCTCCCAGGGAAATAGCAATCAGCCCCAGCATTTT. Amino acid sequence: CAISQGNSNQPQHF.

The chain combines TRBV7-8 with TRBJ1-2, with no clear D. Per the germline V gene, CDR1 is SGHVS and CDR2 is FQNEAQ. The CDR3 covers 13 residues. V was pared by 3 bases and J by 0 bases, with 5 bases between. CDR3 nucleotides: TGTGCCAGCAGCTTGAGAGCTAACTATGGCTACACCTTC. As protein: CASSLRANYGYTF. The complete variable domain, with remaining parts taken from reference TRBV7-8 and TRBJ1-2, reads GAGVSQSPRYKVAKRGQDVALRCDPISGHVSLFWYQQALGQGPEFLTYFQNEAQLDKSGLPSDRFFAERPEGSVSTLKIQRTQQEDSAVYLCASSLRANYGYTFGSGTRLTVV.

The rearrangement uses TRBV6-1 and TRBJ1-5; D gene ambiguous. V was pared by 4 bases and J by 0 bases, with 16 bases between. This CDR3 is 17 amino acids long. From germline, CDR1 is MNHNS and CDR2 SASEGT. For the CDR3, the DNA is TGTGCCAGCAGTGCGCCGGTTTCCCCGAGTAGCAATCAGCCCCAGCATTTT. It encodes CASSAPVSPSSNQPQHF.

The CDR3 here is CASSIRRGTPGYTF. CDR3 DNA: TGTGCCAGTAGTATTCGCAGGGGTACTCCTGGCTACACCTTC. The gene calls are TRBV19 and TRBJ1-2, with TRBD1 as a possible D gene (6 bases). Germline lookup yields CDR1 LNHDA and CDR2 SQIVND (reference sequence). V lost 3 bases to trimming and J lost 7 bases, with 15 bases between them. The CDR3 is 14 amino acids.

DNA of the CDR3: TGTGCCAGCAGCTCGAACGCAGGGAACACTGAAGCTTTCTTT. Translation: CASSSNAGNTEAFF. The V and J genes are TRBV7-3 and TRBJ1-1; D unresolved. The CDR3 sequence is 14 residues long. Germline V gene sequence: CDR1 SGHTA, CDR2 FQGTGA. Trimming stripped 4 bases from V and 1 base from J, with 10 bases between.

The chain combines TRBV5-4 with TRBJ1-2; possible D gene TRBD1, 5 bases. The CDR3 loop spans 15 amino acids. The V and J ends lost 0 bases and 4 bases respectively, with 13 bases between them. The germline V gene encodes CDR1 SGHNT and CDR2 YYREEE (reference sequence). CDR3 nucleotide sequence: TGTGCCAGCAGCTTGGTAGGGGCCCAAGCCTATGGCTACACCTTC. Translated, it gives CASSLVGAQAYGYTF.

This chain links TRBV5-4 with TRBJ2-1; perhaps TRBD2 as D (6 bases). The V gene's germline CDR1 is SGHNT and CDR2 YYREEE (reference sequence). Deletions cut 4 bases from V and 8 bases from J, with 22 bases between. This CDR3 is built from 16 residues. The CDR3 sequence is CASSEPGRPTMDEQFF. CDR3 bases: TGTGCCAGCAGCGAACCGGGGAGGCCCACTATGGATGAGCAGTTCTTC. Full variable domain (rest looked up from reference TRBV5-4 and TRBJ2-1): ETGVTQSPTHLIKTRGQQVTLRCSSQSGHNTVSWYQQALGQGPQFIFQYYREEENGRGNFPPRFSGLQFPNYSSELNVNALELDDSALYLCASSEPGRPTMDEQFFGPGTRLTVL.

J is TRBJ2-7 and V is TRBV27, with D tentatively TRBD2 (6 bases). Germline V CDR1 and CDR2: MNHEY, SMNVEV (reference sequence). The CDR3 extends over 15 amino acids. V gave up 1 base and J gave up 1 base, with 11 bases separating them. The CDR3 region is CASSLFSSVSYEQYF. In DNA form, the CDR3 reads TGTGCCAGCAGTTTATTTTCTAGCGTGTCCTACGAGCAGTACTTC.

The chain employs TRBV19 and TRBJ2-7, with 9 bases fitting TRBD1. Germline lookup yields CDR1 LNHDA and CDR2 SQIVND (reference sequence). V lost 5 bases, J lost 5 bases, and 7 bases stayed unmatched. This CDR3 has 14 amino acids. CDR3 sequence: CASSGHRGHNEQYF. As DNA, the CDR3 is TGTGCCAGTAGTGGACACAGGGGGCACAACGAGCAGTACTTC.

This chain uses TRBV7-9 with TRBJ1-2; D not resolved. Germline CDR1 reads SEHNR; CDR2 reads FQNEAQ (reference sequence). Trimming pared 1 base from V and 2 bases from J, leaving 17 bases between. The CDR3 covers 17 residues. DNA of the CDR3: TGTGCCAGCAGCTTAGAAGGATGGAGGCGTTCAAACTATGGCTACACCTTC. It codes for CASSLEGWRRSNYGYTF. Drawing the rest from reference TRBV7-9 and TRBJ1-2, the complete variable domain is DTGVSQNPRHKITKRGQNVTFRCDPISEHNRLYWYRQTLGQGPEFLTYFQNEAQLEKSRLLSDRFSAERPKGSFSTLEIQRTEQGDSAMYLCASSLEGWRRSNYGYTFGSGTRLTVV.

V is TRBV6-5 and J is TRBJ2-3, with D unclear. The germline CDR1 and CDR2 sequences are MNHEY and SVGAGI. The CDR3 extends over 15 amino acids. V was pared by 4 bases and J by 1 base, with 12 bases between. The CDR3 sequence is CASSSRRQGTDTQYF. CDR3 DNA: TGTGCCAGCAGTTCCCGTAGGCAGGGCACAGATACGCAGTATTTT.

This chain joins TRBV6-5 and TRBJ2-7; possible D gene TRBD1, 6 bases. The CDR3 loop spans 12 amino acids. Germline loops: CDR1 MNHEY, CDR2 SVGAGI. Between the trimmed V and J ends, which lost 6 bases and 0 bases, there was a span of 6 bases. The CDR3 protein is CASRGASYEQYF. The DNA of the CDR3 is TGTGCCAGCAGGGGGGCCTCCTACGAGCAGTACTTC.

This chain connects TRBV5-1 to TRBJ2-5; no reliable D call. Trimming took off 0 bases at V and 5 bases at J, with 5 bases between the two ends. The V gene's germline CDR1 is SGHRS and CDR2 YFSETQ. CDR3 length: 12 residues. In DNA, the CDR3 is TGCGCCAGCAGCTTGGATCTTGAGACCCAGTACTTC. Translated, it gives CASSLDLETQYF.

The gene calls are TRBV18 and TRBJ1-4; D gene ambiguous. V lost 1 base to trimming and J lost 5 bases, with 14 bases between them. The CDR3 has 16 amino acids. Germline V gives CDR1 KGHSH, CDR2 LQKENI. The CDR3 here is CASSPLPGSRNEKLFF. CDR3 coding DNA: TGTGCCAGCTCACCACTTCCAGGTTCCAGGAATGAAAAACTGTTTTTT. Full variable domain (missing parts from reference TRBV18 and TRBJ1-4): NAGVMQNPRHLVRRRGQEARLRCSPMKGHSHVYWYRQLPEEGLKFMVYLQKENIIDESGMPKERFSAEFPKEGPSILRIQQVVRGDSAAYFCASSPLPGSRNEKLFFGSGTQLSVL.

This sequence joins TRBV7-9 and TRBJ2-7, with TRBD2 as a possible D gene (6 bases). CDR1 and CDR2 (germline): SEHNR, FQNEAQ (reference sequence). V was shortened by 2 bases and J by 4 bases, with 9 bases between the two germline ends. The CDR3 spans 13 residues. In DNA, the CDR3 is TGTGCCAGCAGCTTAACGGGGGTTTACGAGCAGTACTTC. Translating it yields CASSLTGVYEQYF.

V usage is TRBV5-4 and J usage is TRBJ2-1; 16 positions agree with TRBD2. V lost 4 bases and J lost 5; bases outside the gene matches: 6. In germline, CDR1 is SGHNT, CDR2 YYREEE (reference sequence). The CDR3 extends over 17 amino acids. This CDR3 is CASSPGLAGGLNNEQFF. The CDR3 region has the DNA TGTGCCAGCAGCCCGGGACTAGCGGGAGGGCTAAACAATGAGCAGTTCTTC.